Shown below are 20 T cell receptor beta chains from a single sample sequenced in a study of T cell responses to AZD1222 COVID-19 vaccine. Measured with immunoSEQ multiplex PCR; TCRdb has only the in-frame clones, and not every one. The table has about 180,000 clones, 85% to 90% seen once. The starting material was peripheral blood, obtained on day 0 of AZD1222 vaccination. These receptors were collected from an adult in good health.

The rearrangement uses TRBV3-1 (or the pseudogene TRBV3-2) and TRBJ1-1; 11 nucleotides align to TRBD1. CDR3 length: 16 amino acids. CDR1 and CDR2 from the germline V gene are LGHDT and YNNKEL (reference sequence). J was trimmed by 5 bases and V by 4 bases; bases with no gene match: 9. The CDR3 reads CASSRGTGGGWTEAFF. The CDR3, as DNA: TGTGCCAGCAGCCGCGGGACAGGGGGGGGTTGGACTGAAGCTTTCTTT.

CDR3 amino acids: CASSLGTGGGIDEQYV. The CDR3, as DNA: TGCGCCAGCAGCTTGGGAACGGGGGGCGGGATCGACGAGCAGTACGTC. The V call is TRBV5-1, the J call TRBJ2-7, with D maybe TRBD2 (7 bases). Germline loops: CDR1 SGHRS, CDR2 YFSETQ. The CDR3 consists of 16 residues. The ends were cut back, 0 bases at V and 5 bases at J, with 18 bases in the middle.

This clone was observed a single time. V and J are TRBV20-1 and TRBJ2-7, with unresolved D. The germline V gene encodes CDR1 DFQATT and CDR2 SNEGSKA (reference sequence). The CDR3 sequence is 11 residues long. The V end was cut by 5 bases, the J end by 3 bases, with 8 bases between. CDR3: CSARIHYEQYF. The CDR3 DNA is TGCAGTGCTCGGATCCACTACGAGCAGTACTTC.

V and J are TRBV19 and TRBJ1-2, with 8 bases that match TRBD1. CDR3 size: 13 residues. V trimming: 10 bases; J trimming: 4 bases; junction bases outside the gene matches: 8. Looked up from germline, CDR1 is LNHDA and CDR2 is SQIVND (reference sequence). As DNA, the CDR3 is TGTGCCACCTGGACAGGGCTAACCTATGGCTACACCTTC. This encodes CATWTGLTYGYTF.

The chain uses TRBV6-5 and TRBJ2-7, with TRBD2 matching over 8 bases. This CDR3 comprises 15 residues. Germline V gene data show CDR1 as MNHEY and CDR2 as SVGAGI. The J segment lost 2 bases and the V segment lost 3 bases, leaving 6 bases of the junction unmatched. The CDR3 spells CASSYSGGDTYEQYF. CDR3 sequence (DNA): TGTGCCAGCAGTTATTCCGGGGGGGATACCTACGAGCAGTACTTC.

This chain joins TRBV5-1 and TRBJ1-2; no clear D gene. CDR1 and CDR2 (germline): SGHRS, YFSETQ. V lost 0 bases, J lost 4 bases, and 10 bases lay in between. The CDR3 is made up of 14 amino acids. The CDR3 bases are TGCGCCAGCAGCTTGGGTGGGGAACCCTATGGCTACACCTTC. It yields the protein CASSLGGEPYGYTF.

CDR3 region: CASSVEASGGAVFNEQFF. The CDR3 nucleotides are TGTGCCAGCAGCGTAGAGGCTAGCGGGGGGGCCGTGTTCAATGAGCAGTTCTTC. V and J are TRBV9 and TRBJ2-1, with 12 bases identical to TRBD2. Per germline, CDR1 SGDLS and CDR2 YYNGEE. This CDR3 comprises 18 residues. The trim removed 0 bases at V and 6 bases at J, leaving 10 bases unmatched.

The chain has TRBV20-1 and TRBJ2-1; D is unresolved. CDR3 length equals 11 residues. V was cut by 3 bases and J by 3 bases, with 3 bases left in between. CDR1 and CDR2 (germline): DFQATT, SNEGSKA (reference sequence). For the CDR3, the DNA is TGCAGTGCTAGCGGCTACAATGAGCAGTTCTTC. Its protein product is CSASGYNEQFF.

The chain combines TRBV11-2 with TRBJ2-7; D may be TRBD1 or TRBD2 (7 bases each). The germline V and J ends were trimmed by 4 bases and 3 bases, with 16 bases remaining between them. CDR1 and CDR2 from the germline V gene are SGHAT and FQNNGV. The CDR3 has 15 amino acids. CDR3 loop: CASSSMQGGVYEQYF. DNA for the CDR3: TGTGCCAGCAGCTCGATGCAGGGGGGGGTCTACGAGCAGTACTTC.

The rearrangement joins TRBV7-8 to TRBJ2-7; TRBD2 aligns across 10 bases. The CDR3 is made up of 17 amino acids. Trimming removed 0 bases from V and 2 bases from J; junction bases left unmatched: 7. In germline, CDR1 is SGHVS, CDR2 FQNEAQ. CDR3 loop: CASSLAKLAGETYEQYF. The CDR3, as DNA: TGTGCCAGCAGCTTAGCGAAGCTAGCGGGGGAGACCTACGAGCAGTACTTC.

This clone has a handful of counts. The genes are TRBV6-1 and TRBJ1-2; D is ambiguous. The CDR3 runs to 13 residues. V lost 0 bases and J lost 2, with 4 bases in between. In germline, CDR1 is MNHNS, CDR2 SASEGT. The CDR3 spells CASSEAGNYGYTF. The CDR3 bases are TGTGCCAGCAGTGAAGCAGGGAACTATGGCTACACCTTC.

V usage is TRBV3-1 (or the pseudogene TRBV3-2) and J usage is TRBJ2-3, with 9 bases fitting TRBD2. This CDR3 has 19 residues. Germline values: CDR1 LGHDT, CDR2 YNNKEL (reference sequence). Trimming took 0 bases from V and 0 from J; bases not matched to a gene: 10. The CDR3 DNA sequence: TGTGCCAGCAGCCAAGATCCGGCGGGGGGGATAACTAGCACAGATACGCAGTATTTT. Protein sequence: CASSQDPAGGITSTDTQYF.

CDR3 amino acids: CASSDSNNRVLLCGYTF. The CDR3 DNA follows: TGTGCCAGCAGTGACTCGAACAACCGGGTCCTACTATGCGGCTACACCTTC. This chain joins TRBV6-4 and TRBJ1-2; D is ambiguous. The germline V and J ends were trimmed by 0 bases and 8 bases, with 22 bases remaining between them. Germline loops: CDR1 MRHNA, CDR2 SNTAGT. The CDR3 is made up of 17 amino acids.

V usage is TRBV27 and J usage is TRBJ2-5; D unresolved. The CDR3 has 12 residues. The ends were cut back, 2 bases at V and 7 bases at J, with 8 bases in the middle. CDR1 and CDR2 (germline): MNHEY, SMNVEV (reference sequence). Here the CDR3 reads CASSLPMGTQYF. The CDR3 DNA sequence: TGTGCCAGCAGTTTACCGATGGGGACCCAGTACTTC.

The V gene is TRBV27, the J gene TRBJ2-2, with D perhaps TRBD1 or TRBD2 (5 bases each). The CDR3 loop spans 15 amino acids. Trimming pared 3 bases from V and 0 bases from J, leaving 8 bases between. CDR1 MNHEY and CDR2 SMNVEV come from the germline V gene (reference sequence). The CDR3 loop is CASSLGTANTGELFF. In DNA form, the CDR3 reads TGTGCCAGCAGTTTGGGGACGGCGAACACCGGGGAGCTGTTTTTT.

This chain joins TRBV12-5 and TRBJ1-2; 11 positions agree with TRBD1. CDR1 is LGHNT and CDR2 is FRNRAP in the germline V gene. This CDR3 is built from 15 residues. J gave up 8 bases and V 5 bases, and 10 bases lay outside the gene matches. The CDR3 sequence: CASGPGTGGVVGYTF. The CDR3 coding sequence is TGTGCTAGTGGTCCCGGGACAGGGGGAGTAGTAGGCTACACCTTC.

As DNA, the CDR3 is TGTGCCAGCAGCCCCCCGGGAGCCTACGAGCAGTACGTC. Translated, it gives CASSPPGAYEQYV. The V and J genes are TRBV7-9 and TRBJ2-7; perhaps TRBD2 as D (6 bases). This CDR3 comprises 13 residues. V was clipped by 5 bases and J by 2 bases, with 10 bases between them. CDR1 and CDR2 (germline): SEHNR, FQNEAQ (reference sequence).

This rearrangement joins TRBV11-2 to TRBJ2-1, with D possibly matching TRBD2 (6 bases). CDR1 SGHAT and CDR2 FQNNGV come from the germline V gene. The germline V and J ends were trimmed by 1 base and 10 bases, with 20 bases remaining between them. The CDR3 consists of 16 residues. The CDR3 sequence: CASSLVAGSIRGEQFF. The CDR3 DNA is TGTGCCAGCAGCTTAGTCGCAGGGTCCATTCGGGGGGAGCAGTTCTTC.

The V call is TRBV6-4, the J call TRBJ1-1; 7 bases agree with TRBD1. The CDR3 contains 16 residues. Germline CDR1 is MRHNA and CDR2 is SNTAGT. Trimming took 4 bases from V and 1 from J; bases not matched to a gene: 9. The chain's CDR3 is CASSVRPRQGNTEAFF. DNA for the CDR3: TGTGCCAGCAGTGTTCGCCCGAGACAGGGGAACACTGAAGCTTTCTTT.

The rearrangement uses TRBV5-1 and TRBJ2-1; TRBD2 agrees at 12 bases. This CDR3 spans 15 amino acids. Germline CDR1 and CDR2: SGHRS and YFSETQ. J lost 3 bases, V lost 9 bases, and 7 bases had no gene match. This CDR3 reads CATQGLAGNYNEQFF. The CDR3 DNA reads as TGCGCCACCCAAGGACTAGCGGGGAACTACAATGAGCAGTTCTTC.